These T cell receptor beta chains were read from a single sample in a study of pediatric ulcerative colitis. The method was immunoSEQ multiplex PCR; TCRdb's version includes in-frame clones alone and lacks a portion of them. The repertoire holds 25,000 to 35,000 clones, with 82% as singletons. The sequenced material came from blood. Receptors originate from a boy younger than 18 with severe ulcerative colitis. Both conserved end residues are part of each CDR3. The order of the fields is J gene, clone size, D gene, V gene, CDR3 protein, CDR3 DNA. D genes are given only for firm matches. A clone size is listed for some rows: how often the clone was seen (once, few, many), or a class if it is expanded.

>TRBJ2-7|-|-|TRBV5-6
CASQSSYEQYF
TGTGCCAGTCAATCCTCCTACGAGCAGTACTTC
>TRBJ2-7|-|-|TRBV14
CASAGHHEQYF
TGTGCCTCCGCGGGGCACCACGAGCAGTACTTC
>TRBJ1-2|few|-|TRBV7-6
CASRLRVSDGYTF
TGTGCCAGCAGACTCAGGGTCTCGGATGGCTACACCTTC
>TRBJ2-7|-|-|TRBV27
CASRTNYEQYF
TGTGCCAGCAGGACTAACTACGAGCAGTACTTC
>TRBJ1-6|-|TRBD1|TRBV19
CASRRDRASPLHF
TGTGCCAGTCGCCGGGACAGGGCTTCACCCCTCCACTTT
>TRBJ2-7|-|TRBD2|TRBV13
CASSLGVAGAYPYEQYF
TGTGCCAGCAGCTTAGGAGTAGCGGGGGCGTATCCTTACGAGCAGTACTTC
>TRBJ1-4|-|-|TRBV5-6
CASSSDPREKLFF
TGTGCCAGCAGCTCCGACCCCAGGGAAAAACTGTTTTTT
>TRBJ2-1|-|-|TRBV7-9
CASSLVAGSSYNEQFF
TGTGCCAGCAGCTTAGTGGCGGGGAGCTCCTACAATGAGCAGTTCTTC
>TRBJ2-1|-|-|TRBV4-3
CASSQAYYNEQFF
TGCGCCAGCAGCCAGGCCTACTACAATGAGCAGTTCTTC
>TRBJ1-3|-|TRBD1|TRBV5-6
CASSVRQGALDTIYF
TGTGCCAGCAGCGTGCGACAGGGGGCCCTGGACACCATATATTTT
>TRBJ1-1|-|-|TRBV4-1
CASSQAMGEAFF
TGCGCCAGCAGCCAAGCGATGGGTGAAGCTTTCTTT
>TRBJ1-1|-|TRBD1|TRBV7-9
CASGSLRQGNTEAFF
TGTGCCAGCGGTTCCCTGAGACAGGGGAACACTGAAGCTTTCTTT
>TRBJ2-6|once|-|TRBV2
CASNSGIDSGANVLTF
TGTGCCAGCAATTCAGGGATTGACTCTGGGGCCAACGTCCTGACTTTC
>TRBJ2-3|-|-|TRBV4-1
CASSQDLRGGTDTQYF
TGCGCCAGCAGCCAAGATTTGCGCGGGGGCACAGATACGCAGTATTTT
>TRBJ2-1|-|TRBD2|TRBV7-8
CASRAVAGGKLNEQFF
TGTGCCAGCAGGGCCGTGGCGGGGGGGAAGTTGAATGAGCAGTTCTTC
>TRBJ2-3|-|TRBD1|TRBV30
CAWDRGTDTQYF
TGTGCCTGGGACAGGGGCACAGATACGCAGTATTTT
>TRBJ2-7|-|-|TRBV27
CASSSIDSYEQYF
TGTGCCAGCAGTTCGATAGACAGCTACGAGCAGTACTTC
>TRBJ2-5|-|TRBD2|TRBV9
CPERGGETQYF
TGCCCTGAGCGGGGCGGGGAGACCCAGTACTTC